The 11 T cell receptor beta chains reported below all come from one sample, sequenced in a study of regulatory T cells in long-lasting Graves disease. The authors built TCR beta libraries using iRepertoire HTBI primers and Arm-PCR of CDR3 regions. TCRdb recomputed calls from the multiplex PCR reads with MiXCR, one row per CDR3 protein. Of 400,000 to 500,000 distinct CDR3 sequences listed, about 16% are singletons. The time point denotes: newly diagnosed GD, antithyroid drugs for less than 3 months. After RNA was extracted from PBMCs, the TCR library was made from it. The same sample was also studied in work on T cells in Graves' hyperthyroidism and ophthalmopathy.

Source: peripheral blood mononuclear cells (PBMCs), taken at new diagnosis, from a patient treated with antithyroid drugs. Source of these receptors: a woman between 18 and 29 years old with Graves disease.

The chain links TRBV10-1 to TRBJ2-5, with 7 positions matching TRBD2. Germline assignment: CDR1 WNHNN and CDR2 SYGVQD (reference sequence). This CDR3 is 13 amino acids long. The junction had 4 bases not matched to a gene; V was cut back by 4 bases and J by 5 bases. The CDR3: CASSGAGMETQYF. The CDR3 nucleotides are TGCGCCAGCAGTGGAGCGGGAATGGAGACCCAGTACTTC.

This clonotype was seen a handful of times. The chain uses TRBV20-1 and TRBJ1-4, with 7 bases fitting TRBD1. This CDR3 region has 13 residues. Germline V lookup: CDR1 DFQATT, CDR2 SNEGSKA (reference sequence). Germline trimming cut 6 bases from V and 6 bases from J; bases unmatched to any gene: 7. The CDR3 spells CSAFGTVDEKLFF. CDR3 nucleotide sequence: TGCAGTGCCTTCGGGACAGTAGATGAAAAACTGTTTTTT.

V and J are TRBV5-6 and TRBJ2-5, with TRBD1 matching over 7 bases. The CDR3 runs 14 residues. The J segment lost 2 bases and the V segment lost 4 bases, leaving 5 bases of the junction unmatched. The V gene's germline CDR1 is SGHDT and CDR2 YYEEEE. The CDR3 nucleotides are TGTGCCAGCAGCGTGGGGACAGATCAAGAGACCCAGTACTTC. This gives the protein CASSVGTDQETQYF.

The gene calls are TRBV20-1 and TRBJ2-1, with 9 bases aligning to TRBD1. Germline loops: CDR1 DFQATT, CDR2 SNEGSKA (reference sequence). This CDR3 region has 13 residues. The V and J ends lost 8 bases and 3 bases, in that order; junction bases with no gene match: 5. The CDR3 sequence is CSLWDRDYNEQFF. CDR3 DNA: TGCAGTTTATGGGACAGGGACTACAATGAGCAGTTCTTC.

The chain combines TRBV5-1 with TRBJ1-3, with a possible D match to TRBD1 (6 bases). Germline-derived CDR1 and CDR2 are SGHRS and YFSETQ. The CDR3 sequence is 15 residues long. V lost 1 base, J lost 2 bases, and 10 bases lay in between. The CDR3: CASSLTGNPGNTIYF. The CDR3 nucleotides are TGCGCCAGCAGCTTGACAGGGAATCCTGGAAACACCATATATTTT. Variable domain in full (rest from reference TRBV5-1 and TRBJ1-3): KAGVTQTPRYLIKTRGQQVTLSCSPISGHRSVSWYQQTPGQGLQFLFEYFSETQRNKGNFPGRFSGRQFSNSRSEMNVSTLELGDSALYLCASSLTGNPGNTIYFGEGSWLTVV.

This clonotype was detected a few times. The chain has TRBV28 and TRBJ2-5; no clear D. Trimming stripped 2 bases from V and 3 bases from J, with 7 bases between. CDR1 and CDR2 from the germline V gene are MDHEN and SYDVKM. The CDR3 has 13 amino acids. This chain's CDR3 is CASSLPYKETQYF. CDR3 coding DNA: TGTGCCAGCAGTTTACCCTATAAAGAGACCCAGTACTTC.

This clonotype occurred many times. The V gene is TRBV13, the J gene TRBJ2-3; 7 bases agree with TRBD1. The CDR3 consists of 14 residues. V shed 5 bases and J 3 bases; nucleotides not matched to a gene: 5. Germline V gene sequence: CDR1 PRHDT, CDR2 FYEKMQ (reference sequence). For the CDR3, the DNA is TGTGCCAGCAGCACCCGACAGGGAACAGATACGCAGTATTTT. It specifies CASSTRQGTDTQYF.

This clonotype came up many times. This chain connects TRBV7-2 to TRBJ1-1, with D perhaps TRBD1 (5 bases). The CDR3 length is 17 residues. V lost 0 bases and J 2 bases, leaving 16 bases between the germline ends. Germline lookup yields CDR1 SGHTA and CDR2 FQGNSA. The CDR3 loop is CASSLAPRTRINTEAFF. CDR3 sequence (DNA): TGTGCCAGCAGCTTAGCCCCCCGGACAAGAATAAACACTGAAGCTTTCTTT.

This clonotype was observed at least ten times. J is TRBJ1-1 and V is TRBV2; D remains unclear. The CDR3 has 12 residues. Germline loops: CDR1 SNHLY, CDR2 FYNNEI. The germline V and J ends were trimmed by 7 bases and 0 bases, with 6 bases remaining between them. CDR3 in amino acids: CASKRMNTEAFF. The CDR3, as DNA: TGTGCCAGCAAAAGAATGAACACTGAAGCTTTCTTT.

The chain recombines TRBV6-1 with TRBJ1-1, with D unclear. This CDR3 is built from 11 residues. Per germline, CDR1 MNHNS and CDR2 SASEGT. Trimming removed 8 bases at V and 6 bases at J, with 10 bases between. The CDR3 loop reads CASRAGAEAFF. The CDR3 nucleotides read TGTGCCAGCCGGGCCGGGGCTGAAGCTTTCTTT.

This clonotype was detected ten times or more. V usage is TRBV6-1 and J usage is TRBJ2-3; D gene uncertain. V was pared by 6 bases and J by 1 base, with 11 bases between. This CDR3 region has 14 residues. Germline V gives CDR1 MNHNS, CDR2 SASEGT. The CDR3 region is CASRTYLRTDTQYF. CDR3 nucleotide sequence: TGTGCCAGCAGGACCTACCTTCGCACAGATACGCAGTATTTT.